This T cell receptor (beta chain) was found in a study of T cell repertoires in cytomegalovirus infection. Trimming left V 6 bases short and J 11 bases short, with 16 bases between. The length of the CDR3 is 13 residues. CDR1 SNHLY and CDR2 FYNNEI come from the germline V gene. TCRdb passed the reads through MiXCR, listing each CDR3 protein once. The sample includes about 920,000 distinct CDR3 sequences, approximately 32% seen only once; the top ten take around 15%. This clonotype was observed a few times. Its antigen is unknown. Sample: cultured CD8+ T cells from PBMCs, taken from culture after CMV antigen stimulation. The receptor's source is a human donor in good health (CMV status not recorded). Some clones in this sample may be carry-over from other donors' samples. The chain carries TRBV2 and TRBJ2-2; D remains ambiguous. CDR3 protein: CASSIKLGYELFF. The CDR3 bases are TGTGCCAGCAGCATTAAACTCGGTTATGAGCTGTTTTTT.